This T cell receptor beta chain was recorded in a study of CD8 T cells in Susac syndrome. Random hexamers were used to reverse transcribe roughly 0.5 to 1 ug of RNA. The amplification used immunoSEQ multiplex PCR on TCR beta CDR3; it spanned 54 Vbeta and 13 Jbeta. TCRdb reprocessed the immunoSEQ multiplex PCR reads with MiXCR, giving one entry per CDR3 protein. Of around 160,000 distinct CDR3 sequences listed, approximately 93% are singletons. A note on this clonotype: Its antigen is still unknown.

There are 15 residues in the CDR3. J gave up 4 bases and V 5 bases, and 7 bases lay outside the gene matches. Germline CDR1 reads SGHVS; CDR2 reads FNYEAQ. The sequenced target, TCR beta, came from blood CD8+ and CD4+ T cells. The authors negatively isolated CD8+ and CD4+ T cells and FACS-enriched TEMRA cells. General study findings and limits: Individuals included in the TCR sequencing and HLA analysis were acknowledged by the study to be relatively few in number.

The chain is built from TRBV7-6 and TRBJ1-4; 7 bases agree with TRBD1. The clonotype originates from a human donor with multiple sclerosis. Material: CD4+ T cells from PBMCs. DNA for the CDR3: TGTGCCAGCAGCCGTACAGGGGACATTAATGAAAAACTGTTTTTT. Amino acids: CASSRTGDINEKLFF.